The 7 T cell receptor beta chains in this list originate from one sample, sequenced in a study of identical twins. TCRdb ran MiXCR on the 5' RACE reads and lists one entry per CDR3 protein. The data contain about 1.7 million distinct CDR3 sequences, about 30% of them singletons. The sequencing input was cord blood. The receptors shown here come from a newborn girl in good health.

This clonotype was counted at least ten times. This chain uses TRBV20-1 with TRBJ2-3; no definite D call. V lost 3 bases and J 0 bases, leaving 16 bases between the germline ends. The CDR3 is 16 residues long. Germline CDR1 reads DFQATT; CDR2 reads SNEGSKA (reference sequence). CDR3 in DNA: TGCAGTGCTAGGGCAGGTCTTGGTCTAAGCACAGATACGCAGTATTTT. Translated, it gives CSARAGLGLSTDTQYF.

The sample holds a few counts of this clonotype. The V and J genes are TRBV7-8 and TRBJ1-1; D gene uncertain. Trimming removed 1 base at V and 11 bases at J, with 11 bases between. CDR3 length: 12 residues. Per the germline V gene, CDR1 is SGHVS and CDR2 is FQNEAQ. CDR3 nucleotides: TGTGCCAGCAGCTTAGGAGACGGGTCGGCTTTCTTT. Translation gives CASSLGDGSAFF.

The V gene is TRBV3-1, the J gene TRBJ2-3; 9 bases align to TRBD2. This CDR3 has 18 residues. Germline trimming cut 2 bases from V and 1 base from J; bases unmatched to any gene: 10. Germline lookup yields CDR1 LGHDT and CDR2 YNNKEL (reference sequence). The CDR3 is CASSQQSLAGWGTDTQYF. The CDR3, as DNA: TGTGCCAGCAGCCAACAAAGCCTAGCGGGATGGGGCACAGATACGCAGTATTTT.

The sample holds a few counts of this clonotype. The chain recombines TRBV12-3 or TRBV12-4 with TRBJ2-7; 12 bases are shared with TRBD2. Germline trimming cut 6 bases from V and 1 base from J; bases unmatched to any gene: 7. The CDR3 extends over 16 amino acids. In nucleotides, the CDR3 is TGTGCCAGCAGCCACGGACTAGCGGGGATGTCCTACGAGCAGTACTTC. As protein: CASSHGLAGMSYEQYF.

Worth noting for this clonotype: This could be a read error, since a much larger clone is one nucleotide away. The J gene is TRBJ2-5, the V gene TRBV4-1, with 8 bases lining up with TRBD2. Germline V gene data show CDR1 as MGHRA and CDR2 as YSYEKL. The CDR3 length is 14 residues. The V and J ends lost 0 bases and 11 bases, in that order; junction bases with no gene match: 8. CDR3 in amino acids: CASSQDTSGDEQYF. The CDR3, as DNA: TGCGCCAGCAGCCAAGATACTAGCGGCGATGAGCAGTACTTC.

This chain uses TRBV12-3 or TRBV12-4 with TRBJ2-7, with TRBD1 identical over 9 bases. The CDR3 is 17 amino acids. V lost 4 bases, J lost 3 bases, and 13 bases stayed unmatched. The CDR3 DNA is TGTGCCAGCAGTTCCCGATACCGGGACAGGGTTTTCTACGAGCAGTACTTC. This sequence encodes CASSSRYRDRVFYEQYF.

The chain is built from TRBV4-1 and TRBJ2-1; TRBD1 might be the D (5 bases). CDR1 is MGHRA, CDR2 YSYEKL, per germline. V was pared by 2 bases and J by 0 bases, with 29 bases between. The CDR3 runs to 22 residues. The chain's CDR3 is CASSQRGLQGPPRASSYNEQFF. The CDR3 nucleotides are TGCGCCAGCAGCCAAAGGGGTCTTCAAGGTCCACCTCGGGCAAGCTCCTACAATGAGCAGTTCTTC.